Listed here are 15 T cell receptor beta chains from one sample, sequenced in a study of shared clonotypes between healthy human individuals. The assay was immunoSEQ multiplex PCR, and TCRdb's table has in-frame clones only and misses some. This table holds 470,000 or so clones, roughly 80% found once. Sequencing used PBMCs. All receptors derive from a woman in her thirties or forties in good health. Some clones in this sample may be carry-over from other donors' samples.

In this sample, this clone turned up a few times. This is likely an artifact of a read error, given a far larger clone one base away. The chain couples TRBV10-3 to TRBJ2-2, with D hard to call. The germline gives CDR1 ENHRY, CDR2 SYGVKD. V lost 4 bases, J lost 7 bases, and 13 bases lay in between. The CDR3 totals 14 residues. The CDR3 sequence is CAISVGVLGGELFF. CDR3 coding DNA: TGTGCCATCAGTGTCGGCGTGTTGGGCGGGGAGCTGTTTTTT.

This clone is a singleton in its sample. The chain couples TRBV11-2 to TRBJ2-7; 8 bases align to TRBD1. The CDR3 spans 15 residues. With 5 bases clipped from V and 1 base from J, the junction kept 7 bases outside the gene matches. Germline CDR1 is SGHAT and CDR2 is FQNNGV. CDR3 in amino acids: CASSHFRDRSYEQYF. Here the CDR3 DNA reads TGTGCCAGCAGCCACTTCCGGGACAGGTCCTACGAGCAGTACTTC.

This clone occurred many times. Other DNA sequences from this sample encode an identical CDR3 as well. The chain is built from TRBV15 and TRBJ2-1; TRBD1 matches 11 bases. The CDR3 spans 16 residues. J gave up 4 bases and V 3 bases, and 5 bases lay outside the gene matches. The V gene's germline CDR1 is LNHNV and CDR2 YYDKDF (reference sequence). The chain's CDR3 is CATSREGQGGYNEQFF. CDR3 in DNA: TGTGCCACCAGCAGGGAGGGACAGGGGGGATACAATGAGCAGTTCTTC.

The chain has TRBV7-9 and TRBJ1-3; D unresolved. The CDR3 consists of 17 residues. In germline, CDR1 is SEHNR, CDR2 FQNEAQ (reference sequence). V lost 0 bases to trimming and J lost 0 bases, with 12 bases between them. CDR3 sequence: CASSLALDRYSGNTIYF. The CDR3 DNA is TGTGCCAGCAGCTTAGCCCTAGACCGCTACTCTGGAAACACCATATATTTT.

The count of this clone is one. The chain combines TRBV5-1 with TRBJ2-5, with D possibly TRBD1 on 5 matching bases. The germline V gene has CDR1 SGHRS and CDR2 YFSETQ. This CDR3 region has 13 residues. V was cut by 5 bases and J by 2 bases, with 10 bases left in between. CDR3 sequence reads: CASRRQPQETQYF. For the CDR3, the DNA is TGCGCCAGCAGGAGACAGCCACAAGAGACCCAGTACTTC.

The chain employs TRBV5-1 and TRBJ2-1; no clear D. Trimming stripped 3 bases from V and 6 bases from J, with 10 bases between. The V gene's germline CDR1 is SGHRS and CDR2 YFSETQ. This CDR3 has 13 residues. The CDR3 DNA reads TGCGCCAGCAGCTGGAGACAAGGCAATGAGCAGTTCTTC. Amino acids: CASSWRQGNEQFF.

The CDR3 spells CASSHTSGATDTQYF. CDR3 nucleotides: TGTGCCAGCAGCCACACTAGCGGGGCGACAGATACGCAGTATTTT. The chain employs TRBV7-3 and TRBJ2-3, with 10 bases that match TRBD2. The V gene end was trimmed by 5 bases and the J gene end by 3 bases; junction bases not matched to a gene: 5. CDR3 size: 15 residues. Germline lookup yields CDR1 SGHTA and CDR2 FQGTGA.

The chain uses TRBV4-1 and TRBJ2-7; D possibly corresponds to TRBD1 (6 bases). This CDR3 contains 15 residues. Between the trimmed V and J ends, which lost 1 base and 0 bases, there was a span of 10 bases. Germline loops: CDR1 MGHRA, CDR2 YSYEKL. CDR3 residues: CASSQVTGLSYEQYF. Written as DNA, the CDR3 is TGCGCCAGCAGCCAAGTCACAGGGCTCTCCTACGAGCAGTACTTC.

The chain has TRBV5-6 and TRBJ1-2; 10 bases fit TRBD1. This CDR3 comprises 17 residues. After removal of 0 bases from V and 6 bases from J, the junction contained 11 bases not matched to a gene. The germline V gene has CDR1 SGHDT and CDR2 YYEEEE. The CDR3 is CASSLGSRQGAIHGYTF. The CDR3 nucleotides are TGTGCCAGCAGCTTGGGGTCCCGACAGGGGGCAATACATGGCTACACCTTC.

The chain is built from TRBV27 and TRBJ1-2; weak D call: TRBD1 (6 bases). Trimming left V 5 bases short and J 2 bases short, with 12 bases between. The V gene's germline CDR1 is MNHEY and CDR2 SMNVEV (reference sequence). CDR3 size: 14 residues. CDR3 amino acids: CASSPQGSNYGYTF. The DNA of the CDR3 is TGTGCCAGCAGTCCCCAGGGGTCCAACTATGGCTACACCTTC.

This chain uses TRBV27 with TRBJ1-5; TRBD1 matches 11 bases. After removal of 8 bases from V and 8 bases from J, the junction contained 8 bases not matched to a gene. CDR1 and CDR2 (germline): MNHEY, SMNVEV (reference sequence). The CDR3 length is 14 residues. The CDR3 DNA reads as TGTGCCAGCGGCCGGGACAGGGGGAGGGAGCCCCAGCATTTT. Translating gives CASGRDRGREPQHF.

The chain is built from TRBV5-1 and TRBJ2-7; the D gene is possibly TRBD1 (6 bases). Germline CDR1 SGHRS, CDR2 YFSETQ. V gave up 2 bases and J gave up 0 bases, with 12 bases separating them. The CDR3 extends over 15 amino acids. CDR3: CASSLQGYSSYEQYF. Here the CDR3 DNA reads TGCGCCAGCAGCTTACAGGGCTATAGCTCCTACGAGCAGTACTTC.

V is TRBV10-3 and J is TRBJ2-7, with D possibly matching TRBD1 (5 bases). V lost 11 bases to trimming and J lost 0 bases, with 11 bases between them. Germline V lookup: CDR1 ENHRY, CDR2 SYGVKD. This CDR3 is 12 amino acids long. CDR3: CAASDNSYEQYF. In nucleotides, the CDR3 is TGTGCCGCGTCGGACAACTCCTACGAGCAGTACTTC.

There are a few counts of this clone. Given a far larger clone just one base away, this is likely a sequencing read error. The chain recombines TRBV5-4 with TRBJ1-1; 7 nucleotides align to TRBD1. CDR3 size: 13 residues. Germline V gene sequence: CDR1 SGHNT, CDR2 YYREEE (reference sequence). The V segment lost 4 bases and the J segment 3 bases; nucleotides outside the gene matches: 3. CDR3 in amino acids: CASSRGGDTEAFF. The CDR3 nucleotides are TGTGCCAGCAGCCGAGGGGGCGACACTGAAGCTTTCTTT.

V and J are TRBV15 and TRBJ2-7; D is unclear. Looked up from germline, CDR1 is LNHNV and CDR2 is YYDKDF (reference sequence). V gave up 2 bases and J gave up 0 bases, with 5 bases separating them. The CDR3 length is 13 residues. DNA of the CDR3: TGTGCCACCAGCAGACAGTCCTCCTACGAGCAGTACTTC. It codes for CATSRQSSYEQYF.